The next 30 T cell receptor beta chains were all read from a single sample in a study of lymphopenia after photon versus proton radiotherapy. The method was immunoSEQ multiplex PCR; TCRdb's version includes in-frame clones alone and lacks a portion of them. The repertoire holds about 25,000 clones, with roughly 86% as singletons. The sequenced sample was peripheral blood, obtained from a patient treated with photon-based radiotherapy. Every receptor here comes from a man in his forties or fifties with gastric cancer.

The chain has TRBV11-2 and TRBJ1-4; TRBD1 might be the D (6 bases). Trimming took 5 bases from V and 6 from J, leaving 22 bases between them. Germline V gene sequence: CDR1 SGHAT, CDR2 FQNNGV. The CDR3 is 17 residues long. The CDR3 DNA reads TGTGCCAGCAGCCCCAGGGTGACTGGGGGCGCGGATGAAAAACTGTTTTTT. Protein sequence: CASSPRVTGGADEKLFF.

This clone came up once. This chain's CDR3 is CASSLDGGNTEAFF. DNA of the CDR3: TGTGCCAGCAGCTTAGATGGGGGGAACACTGAAGCTTTCTTT. The V and J genes are TRBV7-6 and TRBJ1-1; maybe TRBD1 (5 bases). Germline V gives CDR1 SGHVS, CDR2 FNYEAQ. The CDR3 covers 14 residues. Trimming removed 1 base from V and 1 base from J, with 7 bases in between.

This sequence joins TRBV5-1 and TRBJ2-3; 9 bases match TRBD2. Germline V gene sequence: CDR1 SGHRS, CDR2 YFSETQ. The CDR3 covers 17 residues. V was pared by 4 bases and J by 2 bases, with 11 bases of the junction left unmatched. CDR3 in amino acids: CASSLRSGGPLTDTQYF. The CDR3 DNA is TGCGCCAGCAGCCTGAGAAGCGGGGGGCCTCTCACAGATACGCAGTATTTT.

The rearrangement uses TRBV9 and TRBJ2-1; 7 nucleotides agree with TRBD2. Germline V CDR1 and CDR2: SGDLS, YYNGEE. The V segment lost 0 bases and the J segment 0 bases; nucleotides outside the gene matches: 6. The CDR3 runs to 17 residues. CDR3 in DNA: TGTGCCAGCAGCGTAGAACCGGGGGGAAACTCCTACAATGAGCAGTTCTTC. Protein: CASSVEPGGNSYNEQFF.

V is TRBV19 and J is TRBJ1-2; D remains unclear. Trimming cost V 2 bases and J 6 bases, with 10 bases left between them. CDR3 length equals 13 residues. Per germline, CDR1 LNHDA and CDR2 SQIVND (reference sequence). As DNA, the CDR3 is TGTGCCAGTAGTATAAGCCCATATGATGGCTACACCTTC. Its translation is CASSISPYDGYTF.

The chain combines TRBV2 with TRBJ1-1; D gene ambiguous. There are 13 residues in the CDR3. Germline-derived CDR1 and CDR2 are SNHLY and FYNNEI. Trimming pared 8 bases from V and 0 bases from J, leaving 10 bases between. The CDR3 loop is CASGGDMNTEAFF. Written as DNA, the CDR3 is TGTGCCAGCGGAGGAGACATGAACACTGAAGCTTTCTTT.

The chain carries TRBV11-2 and TRBJ1-2; D is uncertain. This CDR3 spans 14 amino acids. The V gene's germline CDR1 is SGHAT and CDR2 FQNNGV. V lost 0 bases, J lost 6 bases, and 11 bases lay in between. CDR3 sequence reads: CASSLEARRDGYTF. CDR3 in DNA: TGTGCCAGCAGCTTAGAGGCCAGAAGGGATGGCTACACCTTC.

This clone is a singleton in its sample. This sequence joins TRBV12-5 and TRBJ2-1, with 7 nucleotides matching TRBD1. This CDR3 has 14 residues. Germline V gene lookup returns CDR1 LGHNT and CDR2 FRNRAP. V trimming: 7 bases; J trimming: 3 bases; junction bases outside the gene matches: 6. CDR3: CASVGDSFYNEQFF. The DNA of the CDR3 is TGTGCTAGTGTTGGGGACAGCTTCTACAATGAGCAGTTCTTC.

This chain connects TRBV11-2 to TRBJ1-2; no definite D call. Germline lookup yields CDR1 SGHAT and CDR2 FQNNGV. Deletions cut 0 bases from V and 4 bases from J, with 12 bases between. The CDR3 contains 15 residues. The CDR3 DNA is TGTGCCAGCAGCTTAGATCAGGCGGGTTCCTATGGCTACACCTTC. This sequence encodes CASSLDQAGSYGYTF.

A few counts support this clone. The V and J genes are TRBV7-2 and TRBJ1-6; no reliable D call. The CDR3 is 14 amino acids. CDR1 and CDR2 from the germline V gene are SGHTA and FQGNSA. V was trimmed by 3 bases and J by 3 bases, leaving 6 bases between them. CDR3 DNA: TGTGCCAGCAGCTTGGAGGTCTATAATTCACCCCTCCACTTT. The encoded protein is CASSLEVYNSPLHF.

V usage is TRBV14 and J usage is TRBJ2-3; a weak D match, TRBD1 (6 bases). The germline gives CDR1 SGHDN, CDR2 FVKESK. Trimming stripped 4 bases from V and 4 bases from J, with 15 bases between. This CDR3 is 15 amino acids long. DNA of the CDR3: TGTGCCAGCAGCCCCACAGACAGGCTCCCAGATACGCAGTATTTT. Translated, it gives CASSPTDRLPDTQYF.

This chain connects TRBV5-6 to TRBJ1-1; D gene unclear. This CDR3 has 15 amino acids. Trimming took off 1 base at V and 3 bases at J, with 13 bases between the two ends. The germline CDR1 and CDR2 sequences are SGHDT and YYEEEE. CDR3 region: CASSLLAGGYTEAFF. Written as DNA, the CDR3 is TGTGCCAGCAGCTTGCTAGCGGGCGGGTACACTGAAGCTTTCTTT.

The V call is TRBV29-1, the J call TRBJ2-3, with D uncertain. Germline CDR1 and CDR2: SQVTM and ANQGSEA. The V and J ends lost 6 bases and 4 bases respectively, with 14 bases between them. The CDR3 is 13 residues long. The CDR3 spells CSVQRTWADTQYF. The CDR3, as DNA: TGCAGCGTGCAAAGGACGTGGGCAGATACGCAGTATTTT.

This CDR3 is CASSQEGSVGLGNEQFF. The CDR3 DNA follows: TGCGCCAGCAGCCAAGAAGGTTCGGTAGGGTTGGGCAATGAGCAGTTCTTC. This chain joins TRBV4-1 and TRBJ2-1; D uncertain. V lost 0 bases and J 6 bases, leaving 18 bases between the germline ends. Germline V gene sequence: CDR1 MGHRA, CDR2 YSYEKL. The CDR3 runs 17 residues.

The chain uses TRBV6-1 and TRBJ2-1; 7 bases line up with TRBD2. The germline V gene has CDR1 MNHNS and CDR2 SASEGT. Germline trimming cut 9 bases from V and 2 bases from J; bases unmatched to any gene: 10. The CDR3 runs 15 residues. CDR3 region: CASALWGGTYNEQFF. The CDR3 DNA reads TGTGCCAGTGCCCTGTGGGGGGGGACCTACAATGAGCAGTTCTTC.

The V call is TRBV2, the J call TRBJ1-4, with D possibly being TRBD1 (6 bases). The length of the CDR3 is 15 residues. CDR1 is SNHLY and CDR2 is FYNNEI in the germline V gene. Trimming removed 0 bases at V and 7 bases at J, with 12 bases between. The CDR3 loop reads CASSEAYGGGEKLFF. The DNA for the CDR3 is TGTGCCAGCAGTGAAGCGTATGGAGGGGGTGAAAAACTGTTTTTT.

The J gene is TRBJ1-1, the V gene TRBV2, with a possible D match to TRBD1 (6 bases). Trimming stripped 7 bases from V and 11 bases from J, with 11 bases between. Germline CDR1 and CDR2: SNHLY and FYNNEI. The CDR3 is 10 residues long. The CDR3 loop is CASMGHRAFF. CDR3 DNA sequence: TGTGCCAGCATGGGACATAGGGCTTTCTTT.

J is TRBJ1-1 and V is TRBV1; no DNA check was done on the table's D call, TRBD1. TRBV1 is tagged as a pseudogene. This CDR3 region has 13 residues. The CDR3 loop reads CTSSRQVNTEAFF. CDR3 in DNA: TGCACCAGCAGCCGGCAGGTGAACACTGAAGCTTTCTTT.

This clone was found a few times. The rearrangement joins TRBV30 to TRBJ1-5, with D perhaps TRBD1 (5 bases). Germline V gene lookup returns CDR1 GTSNPN and CDR2 SVGIG (reference sequence). The CDR3 consists of 11 residues. V lost 6 bases and J 6 bases, leaving 9 bases between the germline ends. The CDR3, as DNA: TGTGCCTGTGGGGGGGGTCAGCCCCAGCATTTT. As protein: CACGGGQPQHF. The full variable domain, its missing parts supplied by reference TRBV30 and TRBJ1-5, is SQTIHQWPATLVQPVGSPLSLECTVEGTSNPNLYWYRQAAGRGLQLLFYSVGIGQISSEVPQNLSASRPQDRQFILSSKKLLLSDSGFYLCACGGGQPQHFGDGTRLSIL.

The chain is built from TRBV12-5 and TRBJ1-3; 10 bases are a match to TRBD1. This CDR3 region has 14 residues. V was pared by 6 bases and J by 10 bases, with 9 bases of the junction left unmatched. Germline CDR1 is LGHNT and CDR2 is FRNRAP. The CDR3 sequence is CASGWGQGKGTIYF. Here the CDR3 DNA reads TGTGCTAGTGGATGGGGACAGGGGAAGGGAACCATATATTTT.

The chain is built from TRBV14 and TRBJ2-6; possible D gene TRBD1, 6 bases. This CDR3 is 18 amino acids long. V dropped 5 bases and J dropped 0 bases, with 17 bases sitting between them. CDR1 is SGHDN, CDR2 FVKESK, per germline. This CDR3 is CASSSPRGIGSGANVLTF. In nucleotides, the CDR3 is TGTGCCAGCAGCTCGCCCAGGGGTATCGGCTCTGGGGCCAACGTCCTGACTTTC.

The V and J genes are TRBV5-1 and TRBJ1-1; tentative D call: TRBD1 (5 bases). The CDR3 contains 17 residues. Germline V gene sequence: CDR1 SGHRS, CDR2 YFSETQ. Trimming cost V 2 bases and J 1 base, with 18 bases left between them. The CDR3, as DNA: TGCGCCAGCAGCTTAGGGTTTTTGTCAGGGAAGAACACTGAAGCTTTCTTT. This translates into CASSLGFLSGKNTEAFF. Full variable domain (rest looked up from reference TRBV5-1 and TRBJ1-1): KAGVTQTPRYLIKTRGQQVTLSCSPISGHRSVSWYQQTPGQGLQFLFEYFSETQRNKGNFPGRFSGRQFSNSRSEMNVSTLELGDSALYLCASSLGFLSGKNTEAFFGQGTRLTVV.

This clone has just a few counts. The V gene is TRBV10-1, the J gene TRBJ1-5, with no clear D. The V gene lost 7 bases and the J gene lost 5 bases, with 12 bases spanning the gap. Germline V gives CDR1 WNHNN, CDR2 SYGVQD (reference sequence). The CDR3 runs 13 residues. This chain's CDR3 is CASTRTDYQPQHF. The CDR3 DNA sequence: TGCGCCAGCACCAGGACGGACTATCAGCCCCAGCATTTT.

For the CDR3, the DNA is TGTGCCAGCAGCCGCATAGATAGCAGGGCCGAAAACGAGCAGTACGTC. Its translation: CASSRIDSRAENEQYV. J is TRBJ2-7 and V is TRBV5-6, with D perhaps TRBD1 (5 bases). The CDR3 is made up of 16 amino acids. Trimming cost V 4 bases and J 5 bases, with 22 bases left between them. From germline, CDR1 is SGHDT and CDR2 YYEEEE.

The chain recombines TRBV7-3 with TRBJ2-7, with 7 nucleotides matching TRBD1. Per germline, CDR1 SGHTA and CDR2 FQGTGA. V gave up 1 base and J gave up 3 bases; unmatched junction bases: 3. The CDR3 covers 14 residues. The CDR3 here is CASSLRGGSYEQYF. In DNA form, the CDR3 reads TGTGCCAGCAGCTTAAGAGGGGGCAGCTACGAGCAGTACTTC.

The V and J genes are TRBV19 and TRBJ2-7; 7 nucleotides agree with TRBD1. V gave up 3 bases and J gave up 10 bases; unmatched junction bases: 12. Germline V lookup: CDR1 LNHDA, CDR2 SQIVND (reference sequence). CDR3 length: 14 residues. For the CDR3, the DNA is TGTGCCAGTAGTATTAGAGGGGGCGAGTTCGGACAGTACTTC. Protein product: CASSIRGGEFGQYF. Combining the CDR3 with reference TRBV19 and TRBJ2-7 gives the whole variable domain DGGITQSPKYLFRKEGQNVTLSCEQNLNHDAMYWYRQDPGQGLRLIYYSQIVNDFQKGDIAEGYSVSREKKESFPLTVTSAQKNPTAFYLCASSIRGGEFGQYFGPGTRLTVT.

This clone has only one observation. The chain's CDR3 is CATSRDVAPQYF. The CDR3 DNA is TGTGCCACCAGCAGAGATGTCGCCCCGCAGTATTTT. The V and J genes are TRBV15 and TRBJ2-3; D ambiguous. Germline assignment: CDR1 LNHNV and CDR2 YYDKDF (reference sequence). The CDR3 has 12 amino acids. Trimming left V 0 bases short and J 10 bases short, with 8 bases between.

The rearrangement links TRBV7-9 to TRBJ1-6; D not certain. Germline lookup yields CDR1 SEHNR and CDR2 FQNEAQ (reference sequence). V was shortened by 4 bases and J by 5 bases, with 6 bases between the two germline ends. This CDR3 contains 13 residues. CDR3 bases: TGTGCCAGCAGCTCCCCTGATAATTCACCCCTCCACTTT. It is translated as CASSSPDNSPLHF.

The rearrangement uses TRBV5-1 and TRBJ2-5, with 7 bases that match TRBD1. Germline trimming cut 4 bases from V and 1 base from J; bases unmatched to any gene: 4. The CDR3 is made up of 14 amino acids. Per the germline V gene, CDR1 is SGHRS and CDR2 is YFSETQ. Written as DNA, the CDR3 is TGCGCCAGCAGCCTACAGGGGATCCAAGAGACCCAGTACTTC. It yields the protein CASSLQGIQETQYF.

The chain carries TRBV11-2 and TRBJ1-4, with D perhaps matching TRBD1 (6 bases). This CDR3 is 14 amino acids long. The V end lost 4 bases, the J end lost 3 bases, and 9 bases lay between the germline ends. Germline V gene data show CDR1 as SGHAT and CDR2 as FQNNGV. CDR3 loop: CASSWGAANEKLFF. The CDR3 nucleotides are TGTGCCAGCAGCTGGGGGGCGGCTAATGAAAAACTGTTTTTT.